A selection of T cell receptor beta chains follows, all from one sample in a study of CD8 T cells in Susac syndrome. TCRdb ran MiXCR on the immunoSEQ multiplex PCR reads and lists one entry per CDR3 protein. The top ten clones hold around 0.15% of a sample with approximately 210,000 distinct CDR3 sequences, 85% to 95% of them seen once. The sample consisted of CD4+ T cells from PBMCs. The receptors here all came from a human donor with Susac syndrome. The CDR3 runs from the conserved cysteine through the conserved F or W. Each record gives: V gene, clone size, D gene, J gene, CDR3 DNA, CDR3 protein. The D gene is left open where the match is weak. A row's size may be missing; if present it is once, few, many or a size class.

>TRBV2|NA|NA|TRBJ2-7
TGTGCCAGCAGCCTCGCGGCCAGCTCCTACGAGCAGTACTTC
CASSLAASSYEQYF
>TRBV30|NA|NA|TRBJ1-1
TGTGCCTGGAGTGTTGTCAGGAACACTGAAGCTTTCTTT
CAWSVVRNTEAFF
>TRBV6-2/TRBV6-3|NA|NA|TRBJ1-5
TGTGCCAGCAGTAAAGTGGGGACGAATCAGCCCCAGCATTTT
CASSKVGTNQPQHF
>TRBV5-5|NA|NA|TRBJ1-1
TGTGCCAGCAGCTTGGAATCGGCTCGGTGGACTGAAGCTTTCTTT
CASSLESARWTEAFF
>TRBV5-6|NA|TRBD1|TRBJ2-6
TGTGCCAGCAGCTCCGTCACAGGGGGCCATGGGGCCAACGTCCTGACTTTC
CASSSVTGGHGANVLTF
>TRBV2|NA|NA|TRBJ2-6
TGTGCCAGCAGTGATAACGGAGGCGGACTCTCTGGGGCCAACGTCCTGACTTTC
CASSDNGGGLSGANVLTF
>TRBV2|NA|TRBD2|TRBJ2-2
TGTGCCAGCAGTCGAAGCGGGGGGAACACCGGGGAGCTGTTTTTT
CASSRSGGNTGELFF
>TRBV12-3/TRBV12-4|NA|NA|TRBJ1-2
TGTGCCAGCAGTTTAAACGGGGTCGCCGATCCTTATGGCTACACCTTC
CASSLNGVADPYGYTF
>TRBV5-6|NA|NA|TRBJ2-7
TGTGCCAGCAGCTTGCGAGGTCTGGACAAGCCGGGGGAGCAGTACTTC
CASSLRGLDKPGEQYF
>TRBV27|few|NA|TRBJ1-2
TGTGCCAGCAGTAAAAGTCCGCAGCGTTATGGCTACACCTTC
CASSKSPQRYGYTF
>TRBV5-1|NA|TRBD1|TRBJ1-1
TGCGCCAGCAGCATCGGGACAGCGAACACTGAAGCTTTCTTT
CASSIGTANTEAFF
>TRBV2|NA|TRBD1|TRBJ1-2
TGTGCCAGCAGCACAGGGGCGGATGGCTACACCTTC
CASSTGADGYTF
>TRBV12-3/TRBV12-4|NA|TRBD1|TRBJ1-2
TGTGCCAGCACCCGGACAGGGCGAGGCTACACCTTC
CASTRTGRGYTF
>TRBV6-5|NA|NA|TRBJ2-7
TGTGCCAGCAGTTACGGTCTTACCTACGAGCAGTACTTC
CASSYGLTYEQYF
>TRBV5-4|NA|TRBD1|TRBJ1-1
TGTGCCAGCAGCTTGGACAGGGGGACTATGAACACTGAAGCTTTCTTT
CASSLDRGTMNTEAFF
>TRBV9|NA|NA|TRBJ2-7
TGTGCCAGCAGCGTAGGTCTGGGGAACTACGAGCAGTACTTC
CASSVGLGNYEQYF
>TRBV20-1|NA|NA|TRBJ1-1
TGCAGTGCCGTCCTGGGTATGAACACTGAAGCTTTCTTT
CSAVLGMNTEAFF
>TRBV12-3/TRBV12-4|NA|NA|TRBJ2-1
TGTGCCAGCAGCGGGATTGGCAATGAGCAGTTCTTC
CASSGIGNEQFF
>TRBV19|NA|TRBD1|TRBJ1-2
TGTGCCAGTAGCCCCGGACAGGGCCACTATGGCTACACCTTC
CASSPGQGHYGYTF
>TRBV29-1|NA|TRBD1|TRBJ1-4
TGCAGCGCTGGCCCGGACAGGGGAAGTAATGAAAAACTGTTTTTT
CSAGPDRGSNEKLFF
>TRBV20-1|NA|TRBD1|TRBJ1-5
TGCAGTGCTCGACAGGGATATAGCAATCAGCCCCAGCATTTT
CSARQGYSNQPQHF
>TRBV24-1|NA|TRBD1|TRBJ2-6
TGTGCCACCAGTGATCCGCAGGGGGCTGGGGCCAACGTCCTGACTTTC
CATSDPQGAGANVLTF
>TRBV5-6|NA|NA|TRBJ2-3
TGTGCCAGCAGCTTGATGGGGATGACACTTTGGGATACGCAGTATTTT
CASSLMGMTLWDTQYF
>TRBV7-2|NA|NA|TRBJ1-2
TGTGCCAGCAGCTTAGAGCCGACAGCCGACATCTATGGCTACACCTTC
CASSLEPTADIYGYTF
>TRBV6-1|once|NA|TRBJ1-5
TGTGCCAGCAGTGAAGGGACCCGTCAGCCCCAGCATTTT
CASSEGTRQPQHF
>TRBV29-1|NA|TRBD2|TRBJ2-2
TGCAGCGGGGGGGGCACCGGGGAGCTGTTTTTT
CSGGGTGELFF
>TRBV5-4|once|TRBD1|TRBJ1-1
TGTGCCAGCAGACTCGGACAGGGGGCTGGGACTGAAGCTTTCTTT
CASRLGQGAGTEAFF
>TRBV20-1|NA|NA|TRBJ2-5
TGCAGCGCCCAATTAGGGGCGGGGGAGACCCAGTACTTC
CSAQLGAGETQYF
>TRBV15|NA|NA|TRBJ1-5
TGTGCCACCAGCACTTCCCGGCAGGGCGCCCAGCCCCAGCATTTT
CATSTSRQGAQPQHF
>TRBV20-1|NA|NA|TRBJ1-1
TGCAGTGCTAGAGAAAGGCCGGACGTGAACACTGAAGCTTTCTTT
CSARERPDVNTEAFF
>TRBV30|NA|NA|TRBJ1-2
TGTGCCTGGAGTGACAGGGAGAGGGGCTATGGCTACACCTTC
CAWSDRERGYGYTF
>TRBV12-3/TRBV12-4|NA|NA|TRBJ1-3
TGTGCCAGCAGCAACCTCCAGGGACGGAGTAACTCTGGAAACACCATATATTTT
CASSNLQGRSNSGNTIYF
>TRBV10-3|NA|TRBD1|TRBJ1-5
TGTGCCATCTGGACAGGGGATATGAATCAGCCCCAGCATTTT
CAIWTGDMNQPQHF
>TRBV30|NA|TRBD1|TRBJ2-7
TGTGCCTGGTTCCAGGGGGCGGGCGAGCAGTACTTC
CAWFQGAGEQYF
>TRBV19|once|TRBD1|TRBJ1-2
TGTGCCAGTAGTACCAGGGGGCATGGCTACACCTTC
CASSTRGHGYTF
>TRBV5-1|NA|NA|TRBJ2-6
TGCGCCAGCAGCTTGCAGGGAGGTGCCTCTGGGGCCAACGTCCTGACTTTC
CASSLQGGASGANVLTF
>TRBV29-1|NA|NA|TRBJ1-1
TGCAGCGTTGTGCCGGGCCCCACTGAAGCTTTCTTT
CSVVPGPTEAFF
>TRBV5-1|NA|TRBD2|TRBJ2-3
TGCGCCAGCAGCTTGGCCCCAGCGGGGGTCACAGATACGCAGTATTTT
CASSLAPAGVTDTQYF
>TRBV10-3|NA|TRBD1|TRBJ2-1
TGTGCCATCAGCACCTCAGGGGGAACGGGTGAGCAGTTCTTC
CAISTSGGTGEQFF
>TRBV30|NA|TRBD2|TRBJ2-3
TGTGCCTGGAGTGCCCCGGGACTAGGGTCTCTGGATACGCAGTATTTT
CAWSAPGLGSLDTQYF